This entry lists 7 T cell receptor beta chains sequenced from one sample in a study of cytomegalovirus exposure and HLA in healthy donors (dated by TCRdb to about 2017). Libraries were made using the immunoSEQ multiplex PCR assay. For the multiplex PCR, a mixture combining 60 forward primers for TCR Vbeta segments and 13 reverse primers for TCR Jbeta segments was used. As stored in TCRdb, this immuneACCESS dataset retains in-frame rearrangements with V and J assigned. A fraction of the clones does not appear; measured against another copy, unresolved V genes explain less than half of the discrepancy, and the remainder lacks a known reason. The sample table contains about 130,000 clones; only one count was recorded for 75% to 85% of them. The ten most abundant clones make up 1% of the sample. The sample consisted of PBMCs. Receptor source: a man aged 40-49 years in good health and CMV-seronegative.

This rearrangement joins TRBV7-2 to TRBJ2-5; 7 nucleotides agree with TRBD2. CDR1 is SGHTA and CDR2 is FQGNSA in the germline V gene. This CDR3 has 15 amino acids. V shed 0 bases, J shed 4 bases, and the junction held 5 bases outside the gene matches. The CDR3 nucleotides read TGTGCCAGCAGCTTAGCTAGTGGGGGGGGAGAGACCCAGTACTTC. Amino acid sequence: CASSLASGGGETQYF.

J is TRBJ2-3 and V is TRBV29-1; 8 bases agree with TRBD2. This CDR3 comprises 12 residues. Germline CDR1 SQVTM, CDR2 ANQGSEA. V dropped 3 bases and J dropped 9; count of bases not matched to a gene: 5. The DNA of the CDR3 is TGCAGCGTTGAGCTAGCGGGTTCGACGCAGTATTTT. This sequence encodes CSVELAGSTQYF.

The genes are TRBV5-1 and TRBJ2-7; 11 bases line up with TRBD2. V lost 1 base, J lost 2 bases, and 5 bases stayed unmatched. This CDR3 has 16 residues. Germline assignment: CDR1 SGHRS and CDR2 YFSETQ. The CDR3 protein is CASSLQRTSGPYEQYF. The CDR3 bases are TGCGCCAGCAGCTTGCAACGGACTAGCGGGCCCTACGAGCAGTACTTC.

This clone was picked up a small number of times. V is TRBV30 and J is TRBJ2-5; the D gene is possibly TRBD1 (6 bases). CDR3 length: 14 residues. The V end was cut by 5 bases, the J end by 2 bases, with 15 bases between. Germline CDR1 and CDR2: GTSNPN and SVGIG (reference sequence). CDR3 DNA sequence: TGTGCCTGGTCCTCGACAGGTCTACAAGAGACCCAGTACTTC. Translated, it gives CAWSSTGLQETQYF. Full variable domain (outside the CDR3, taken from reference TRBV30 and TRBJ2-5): SQTIHQWPATLVQPVGSPLSLECTVEGTSNPNLYWYRQAAGRGLQLLFYSVGIGQISSEVPQNLSASRPQDRQFILSSKKLLLSDSGFYLCAWSSTGLQETQYFGPGTRLLVL.

This chain's CDR3 is CASSLVRNTGELFF. The CDR3 DNA sequence: TGTGCCAGCAGCTTAGTCAGGAACACCGGGGAGCTGTTTTTT. The V and J genes are TRBV7-2 and TRBJ2-2; D gene unclear. The germline V gene has CDR1 SGHTA and CDR2 FQGNSA. V gave up 1 base and J gave up 1 base, with 4 bases separating them. The CDR3 is 14 residues long. The whole variable domain, filled in from reference TRBV7-2 and TRBJ2-2, reads GAGVSQSPSNKVTEKGKDVELRCDPISGHTALYWYRQSLGQGLEFLIYFQGNSAPDKSGLPSDRFSAERTGGSVSTLTIQRTQQEDSAVYLCASSLVRNTGELFFGEGSRLTVL.

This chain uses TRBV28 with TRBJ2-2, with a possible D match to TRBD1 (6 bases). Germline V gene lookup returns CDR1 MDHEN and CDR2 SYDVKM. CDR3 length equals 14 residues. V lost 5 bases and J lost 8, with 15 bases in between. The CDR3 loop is CASSPPGAWGELFF. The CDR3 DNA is TGTGCCAGCAGTCCTCCAGGGGCTTGGGGGGAGCTGTTTTTT.

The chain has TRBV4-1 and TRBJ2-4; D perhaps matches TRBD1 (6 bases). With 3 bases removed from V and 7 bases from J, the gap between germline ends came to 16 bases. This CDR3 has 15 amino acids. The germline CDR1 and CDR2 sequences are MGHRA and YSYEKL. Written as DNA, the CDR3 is TGCGCCAGCAGCCAGAAGGGGGAAGGGCCGAACATTCAGTACTTC. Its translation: CASSQKGEGPNIQYF.